This T cell receptor beta chain appears in the sequencing data of a study of T cell responses to AZD1222 COVID-19 vaccine. About the research overall: Researchers grouped second doses given at about 4 or about 12 weeks into one pool. Notes on the study in general: The donor group comprised mostly white British people and more females; the analysis possibly underestimated clonal diversity. No repertoire was sampled before or during the peak T cell response, only after it. Per reports, nearly half of all spike-specific TCRs target regions that are unmutated in variants.

Sequencing used immunoSEQ multiplex PCR; TCRdb keeps in-frame clones, though not all of them. The sample shows some 100,000 clones, about nine tenths of them seen only once. The germline V gene has CDR1 WSHSY and CDR2 SAAADI. Trimming pared 9 bases from V and 1 base from J, leaving 12 bases between. The CDR3 has 13 residues. Note on this clone: Its antigen remains unknown.

Sample: peripheral blood, taken on day 0 of AZD1222 vaccination. The sequence was collected from an adult in good health. The chain employs TRBV10-2 and TRBJ1-1; D is ambiguous. Here the CDR3 reads CASCGFGNTEAFF. The DNA for the CDR3 is TGCGCCAGTTGTGGTTTCGGGAACACTGAAGCTTTCTTT.